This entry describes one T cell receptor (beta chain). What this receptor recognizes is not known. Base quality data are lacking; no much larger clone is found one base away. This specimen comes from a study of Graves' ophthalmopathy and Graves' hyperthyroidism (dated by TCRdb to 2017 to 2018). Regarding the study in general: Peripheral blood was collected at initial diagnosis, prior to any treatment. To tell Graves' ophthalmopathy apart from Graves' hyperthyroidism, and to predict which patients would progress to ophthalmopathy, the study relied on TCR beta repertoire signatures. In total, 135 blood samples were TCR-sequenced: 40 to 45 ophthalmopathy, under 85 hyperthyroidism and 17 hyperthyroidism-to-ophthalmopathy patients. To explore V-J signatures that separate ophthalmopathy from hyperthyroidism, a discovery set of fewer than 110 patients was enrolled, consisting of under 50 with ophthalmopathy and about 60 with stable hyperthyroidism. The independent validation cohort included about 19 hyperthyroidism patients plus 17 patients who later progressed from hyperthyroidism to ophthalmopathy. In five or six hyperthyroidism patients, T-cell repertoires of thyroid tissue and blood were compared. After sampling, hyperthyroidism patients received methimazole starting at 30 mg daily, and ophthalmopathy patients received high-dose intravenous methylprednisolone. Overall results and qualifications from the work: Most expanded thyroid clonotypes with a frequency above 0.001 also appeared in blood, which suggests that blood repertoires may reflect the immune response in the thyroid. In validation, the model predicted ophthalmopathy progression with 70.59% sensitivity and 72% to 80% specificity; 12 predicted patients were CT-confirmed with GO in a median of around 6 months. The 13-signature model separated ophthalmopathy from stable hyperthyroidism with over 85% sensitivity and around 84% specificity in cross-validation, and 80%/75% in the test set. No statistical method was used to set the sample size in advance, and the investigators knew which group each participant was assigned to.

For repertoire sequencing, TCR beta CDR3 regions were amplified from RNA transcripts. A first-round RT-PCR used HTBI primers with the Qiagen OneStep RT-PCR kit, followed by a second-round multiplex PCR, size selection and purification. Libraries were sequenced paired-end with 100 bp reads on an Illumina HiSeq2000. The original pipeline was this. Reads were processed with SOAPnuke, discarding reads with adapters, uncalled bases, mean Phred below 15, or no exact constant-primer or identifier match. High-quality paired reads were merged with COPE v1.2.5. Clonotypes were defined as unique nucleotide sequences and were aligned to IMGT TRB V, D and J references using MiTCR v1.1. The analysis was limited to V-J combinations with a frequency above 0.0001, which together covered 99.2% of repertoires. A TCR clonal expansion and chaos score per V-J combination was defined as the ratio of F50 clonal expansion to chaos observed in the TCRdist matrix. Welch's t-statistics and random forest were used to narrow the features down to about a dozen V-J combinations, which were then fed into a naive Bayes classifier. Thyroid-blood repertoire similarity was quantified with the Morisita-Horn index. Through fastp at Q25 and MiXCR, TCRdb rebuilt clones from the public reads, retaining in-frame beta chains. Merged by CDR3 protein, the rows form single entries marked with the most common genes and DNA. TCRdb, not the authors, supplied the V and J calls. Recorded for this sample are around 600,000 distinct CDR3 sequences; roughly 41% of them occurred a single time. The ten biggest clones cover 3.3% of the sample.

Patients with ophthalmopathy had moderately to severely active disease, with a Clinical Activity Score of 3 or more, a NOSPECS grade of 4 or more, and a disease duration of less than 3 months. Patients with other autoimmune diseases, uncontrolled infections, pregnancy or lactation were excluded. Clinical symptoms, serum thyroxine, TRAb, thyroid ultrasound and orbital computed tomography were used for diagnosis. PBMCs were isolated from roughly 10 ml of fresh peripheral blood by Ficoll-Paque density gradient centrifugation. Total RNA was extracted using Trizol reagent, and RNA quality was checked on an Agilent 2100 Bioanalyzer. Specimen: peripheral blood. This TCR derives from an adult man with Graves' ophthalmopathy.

The CDR3: CASSSGLAAYEHF. The sequence in DNA is TGTGCCAGCAGCTCGGGACTAGCGGCCTACGAGCATTTT. The V gene is TRBV7-2 and the J gene is TRBJ1-5; matching of 5 bases hints at TRBD1 as the D gene. The germline ends are 18 bases apart after V is trimmed by 4 bases and J by 14 bases. Per the germline V gene, SGHTA is the CDR1 and FQGNSA is the CDR2. From the cysteine through the phenylalanine, the CDR3 covers 13 amino acids. CDR3 DNA only is kept here, 39 bases in frame from base 1. With the portions outside the CDR3 filled from the reference TRBV7-2 and TRBJ1-5 genes, the complete variable region becomes GAGVSQSPSNKVTEKGKDVELRCDPISGHTALYWYRQSLGQGLEFLIYFQGNSAPDKSGLPSDRFSAERTGGSVSTLTIQRTQQEDSAVYLCASSSGLAAYEHFGDGTRLSIL.